These 26 T cell receptor beta chains were all obtained from the same sample, sequenced in a study of Tregs in tolerant kidney transplant recipients. The assay was immunoSEQ multiplex PCR, and TCRdb's table has in-frame clones only and misses some. This table holds more than 60,000 clones, approximately 83% found once. The starting material was Tregs from blood, obtained before the transplant. The receptors here all came from a human donor who received a combined kidney and bone marrow transplant.

This chain joins TRBV6-5 and TRBJ1-2; D possibly corresponds to TRBD1 (5 bases). The CDR3 runs to 11 residues. Trimming took 5 bases from V and 4 from J, leaving 5 bases between them. The germline CDR1 and CDR2 sequences are MNHEY and SVGAGI. CDR3: CASSDSYGYTF. The CDR3 coding sequence is TGTGCCAGCAGTGACAGCTATGGCTACACCTTC.

The chain recombines TRBV5-8 with TRBJ2-5; no firm D call. The ends were cut back, 3 bases at V and 5 bases at J, with 14 bases in the middle. CDR3 length equals 14 residues. The germline V gene has CDR1 SGHTS and CDR2 YDEGEE. The CDR3 reads CASSSGPLSETQYF. The CDR3 nucleotides read TGTGCCAGCAGCTCTGGTCCCTTATCGGAGACCCAGTACTTC. The entire variable domain, with the rest obtained from reference TRBV5-8 and TRBJ2-5, is as follows: EAGVTQSPTHLIKTRGQQATLRCSPISGHTSVYWYQQALGLGLQFLLWYDEGEERNRGNFPPRFSGRQFPNYSSELNVNALELEDSALYLCASSSGPLSETQYFGPGTRLLVL.

This chain links TRBV2 with TRBJ2-2; no firm D call. CDR1 and CDR2 from the germline V gene are SNHLY and FYNNEI. Trimming shortened V by 4 bases and J by 0 bases, and 9 bases separated the two germline ends. The CDR3 spans 15 residues. The CDR3 spells CASSASGANTGELFF. Written as DNA, the CDR3 is TGTGCCAGCAGTGCCTCTGGTGCGAACACCGGGGAGCTGTTTTTT.

This sequence joins TRBV5-1 and TRBJ2-2; the D gene is possibly TRBD1 (7 bases). This CDR3 is 17 amino acids long. The germline CDR1 and CDR2 sequences are SGHRS and YFSETQ. V was cut by 1 base and J by 2 bases, with 15 bases left in between. CDR3 nucleotide sequence: TGCGCCAGCAGCTTGTCCCCGCAGGGGGGTAACACCGGGGAGCTGTTTTTT. It encodes CASSLSPQGGNTGELFF.

This chain uses TRBV6-6 with TRBJ2-2, with 10 bases identical to TRBD1. Germline-derived CDR1 and CDR2 are MNHNY and SVGAGI (reference sequence). Trimming cost V 6 bases and J 5 bases; bases outside gene matches: 3. The CDR3 is 14 residues long. As DNA, the CDR3 is TGTGCCAGCAGGGACAGGGGGGCAACCGGGGAGCTGTTTTTT. Its translation: CASRDRGATGELFF.

The V call is TRBV2, the J call TRBJ1-2; D unresolved. Trimming stripped 5 bases from V and 0 bases from J, with 10 bases between. This CDR3 is 14 amino acids long. Germline CDR1 reads SNHLY; CDR2 reads FYNNEI. CDR3 in DNA: TGTGCCAGCAGTCCCGGGCGAGCTAACTATGGCTACACCTTC. Encoded protein: CASSPGRANYGYTF. Full variable domain (rest looked up from reference TRBV2 and TRBJ1-2): EPEVTQTPSHQVTQMGQEVILRCVPISNHLYFYWYRQILGQKVEFLVSFYNNEISEKSEIFDDQFSVERPDGSNFTLKIRSTKLEDSAMYFCASSPGRANYGYTFGSGTRLTVV.

As for this clone: The identical CDR3 is also encoded by other nucleotide sequences in the sample. The rearrangement uses TRBV5-1 and TRBJ2-1, with 11 bases lining up with TRBD2. Germline CDR1 is SGHRS and CDR2 is YFSETQ. The ends lost 2 bases at V and 4 bases at J; junction bases unmatched: 14. CDR3 length equals 19 residues. CDR3 coding DNA: TGCGCCAGCAGCTTCTCTCGGCTAGCGGGGGGAAGGGGATACAATGAGCAGTTCTTC. It specifies CASSFSRLAGGRGYNEQFF.

The gene calls are TRBV28 and TRBJ1-3; unclear D gene. Germline values: CDR1 MDHEN, CDR2 SYDVKM. This CDR3 is built from 12 residues. V lost 7 bases, J lost 0 bases, and 4 bases lay in between. The CDR3: CASTGSGNTIYF. In nucleotides, the CDR3 is TGTGCCAGCACCGGCTCTGGAAACACCATATATTTT.

The rearrangement links TRBV27 to TRBJ2-5, with TRBD1 identical over 9 bases. The germline V gene encodes CDR1 MNHEY and CDR2 SMNVEV (reference sequence). V lost 5 bases and J lost 9; bases outside the gene matches: 19. CDR3 length equals 17 residues. The CDR3 DNA reads TGTGCCAGCAGTGCCACCGGGACAGGGACCGGTCTTGGGGCCCAGTACTTC. Translating gives CASSATGTGTGLGAQYF.

V usage is TRBV5-1 and J usage is TRBJ2-5; D call uncertain. Trimming stripped 4 bases from V and 5 bases from J, with 12 bases between. There are 13 residues in the CDR3. Germline V CDR1 and CDR2: SGHRS, YFSETQ. This chain's CDR3 is CASSPDSIETQYF. Here the CDR3 DNA reads TGCGCCAGCAGCCCCGACTCGATTGAGACCCAGTACTTC.

This clone showed up just once. This CDR3 is CASSLGGRYNEQFF. The CDR3, as DNA: TGTGCCAGCAGCTTGGGTGGCCGGTACAATGAGCAGTTCTTC. V is TRBV5-4 and J is TRBJ2-1; D is unresolved. Per germline, CDR1 SGHNT and CDR2 YYREEE (reference sequence). Trimming cost V 0 bases and J 4 bases, with 8 bases left between them. The CDR3 has 14 residues.

This rearrangement joins TRBV7-9 to TRBJ1-4; 7 positions agree with TRBD1. The trim removed 5 bases at V and 10 bases at J, leaving 7 bases unmatched. Per germline, CDR1 SEHNR and CDR2 FQNEAQ (reference sequence). This CDR3 has 13 amino acids. CDR3 sequence reads: CASSLGTAGKLFF. CDR3 in DNA: TGTGCCAGCAGCCTGGGGACAGCCGGAAAACTGTTTTTT.

The rearrangement links TRBV9 to TRBJ2-3; 8 bases are a match to TRBD2. V was clipped by 4 bases and J by 1 base; unmatched bases: 8. The CDR3 has 16 amino acids. Per the germline V gene, CDR1 is SGDLS and CDR2 is YYNGEE. In DNA form, the CDR3 reads TGTGCCAGCAGCCAGGGACGGGGGGGCGGCACAGATACGCAGTATTTT. It translates to CASSQGRGGGTDTQYF.

This chain uses TRBV4-3 with TRBJ2-7, with no clear D. V lost 1 base to trimming and J lost 4 bases, with 8 bases between them. From germline, CDR1 is LGHNA and CDR2 YSLEER. This CDR3 is built from 13 residues. The CDR3 loop is CASSQGAGYEQYF. The CDR3 nucleotides read TGCGCCAGCAGCCAAGGAGCCGGGTACGAGCAGTACTTC.

V and J are TRBV7-9 and TRBJ1-4, with a tentative D call TRBD1 (5 bases). The V end was cut by 4 bases, the J end by 7 bases, with 13 bases between. The germline gives CDR1 SEHNR, CDR2 FQNEAQ (reference sequence). The CDR3 has 14 residues. The CDR3 reads CASSSGGVSEKLFF. Here the CDR3 DNA reads TGTGCCAGCAGCTCCGGGGGGGTGAGTGAAAAACTGTTTTTT. Variable domain in full (rest from reference TRBV7-9 and TRBJ1-4): DTGVSQNPRHKITKRGQNVTFRCDPISEHNRLYWYRQTLGQGPEFLTYFQNEAQLEKSRLLSDRFSAERPKGSFSTLEIQRTEQGDSAMYLCASSSGGVSEKLFFGSGTQLSVL.

The chain links TRBV7-2 to TRBJ1-1; D gene unclear. CDR3 length equals 15 residues. CDR1 SGHTA and CDR2 FQGNSA come from the germline V gene. V shed 2 bases and J shed 1 base, with 11 bases lying between them. CDR3 sequence (DNA): TGTGCCAGCAGCTTATTGTTTTCCGGGAACACTGAAGCTTTCTTT. Its protein product is CASSLLFSGNTEAFF.

The chain links TRBV4-3 to TRBJ2-6; no firm D call. The CDR3 contains 14 residues. Trimming shortened V by 1 base and J by 4 bases, and 5 bases separated the two germline ends. The V gene's germline CDR1 is LGHNA and CDR2 YSLEER. This CDR3 reads CASSQADGANVLTF. Written as DNA, the CDR3 is TGCGCCAGCAGCCAAGCCGACGGGGCCAACGTCCTGACTTTC.

The chain combines TRBV9 with TRBJ2-7, with 7 bases lining up with TRBD1. From germline, CDR1 is SGDLS and CDR2 YYNGEE. V lost 5 bases and J lost 0; bases outside the gene matches: 2. CDR3 length: 13 residues. CDR3: CASRGQNSYEQYF. The CDR3, as DNA: TGTGCCAGCAGGGGACAGAACTCCTACGAGCAGTACTTC.

The V call is TRBV5-6, the J call TRBJ2-7, with unresolved D. The CDR3 sequence is 13 residues long. CDR1 SGHDT and CDR2 YYEEEE come from the germline V gene. Deletions cut 4 bases from V and 7 bases from J, with 15 bases between. CDR3 DNA: TGTGCCAGCAGCCGAGCGACCATCGGTGAGCAGTACTTC. It is translated as CASSRATIGEQYF.

V is TRBV2 and J is TRBJ2-7; 7 bases align to TRBD1. The V gene's germline CDR1 is SNHLY and CDR2 FYNNEI. The CDR3 has 12 residues. After removal of 7 bases from V and 12 bases from J, the junction contained 12 bases not matched to a gene. Written as DNA, the CDR3 is TGTGCCAGCACCTACAGGGGCTGGGGCCTGTACTTC. Translation: CASTYRGWGLYF.

The J gene is TRBJ2-5, the V gene TRBV27, with 7 bases lining up with TRBD2. Near its end, the DNA agrees better with TRBJ2-7, so the J call may be wrong. This CDR3 spans 17 amino acids. Looked up from germline, CDR1 is MNHEY and CDR2 is SMNVEV (reference sequence). The CDR3 sequence: CASSLGRGPTTYYEQYF. The CDR3 nucleotides are TGTGCCAGCAGTTTAGGGAGGGGACCCACCACTTACTACGAGCAGTACTTC.

CDR3 nucleotide sequence: TGTGCCAGCAGCTTGAGCAGAGGGGCAGATACGCAGTATTTT. Its protein is CASSLSRGADTQYF. This chain uses TRBV5-4 with TRBJ2-3; either TRBD1 or TRBD2 may supply D (5 bases each). The CDR3 extends over 14 amino acids. Germline V lookup: CDR1 SGHNT, CDR2 YYREEE (reference sequence). V was cut by 1 base and J by 4 bases, with 10 bases left in between.

The genes are TRBV4-1 and TRBJ2-2, with D maybe TRBD1 (5 bases). CDR3 length equals 15 residues. Trimming removed 0 bases at V and 4 bases at J, with 9 bases between. Per the germline V gene, CDR1 is MGHRA and CDR2 is YSYEKL. CDR3 protein: CASSQDRQGTGELFF. DNA for the CDR3: TGCGCCAGCAGCCAAGATCGGCAGGGCACCGGGGAGCTGTTTTTT.

The rearrangement links TRBV6-5 to TRBJ1-6, with D hard to call. Germline-derived CDR1 and CDR2 are MNHEY and SVGAGI. The CDR3 contains 15 residues. With 6 bases removed from V and 10 bases from J, the gap between germline ends came to 19 bases. In DNA form, the CDR3 reads TGTGCCAGCAGAAACTACGTGCAGACCGCCTCACCCCTCCACTTT. Its protein product is CASRNYVQTASPLHF.

The V gene is TRBV5-6, the J gene TRBJ1-3, with 7 bases fitting TRBD1. Trimming removed 4 bases from V and 0 bases from J; junction bases left unmatched: 10. This CDR3 is 17 amino acids long. The germline gives CDR1 SGHDT, CDR2 YYEEEE. In DNA, the CDR3 is TGTGCCAGCAGCCTCCCGTACTGGGACAGCTCTGGAAACACCATATATTTT. Its translation is CASSLPYWDSSGNTIYF. The full variable domain, its missing parts supplied by reference TRBV5-6 and TRBJ1-3, is DAGVTQSPTHLIKTRGQQVTLRCSPKSGHDTVSWYQQALGQGPQFIFQYYEEEERQRGNFPDRFSGHQFPNYSSELNVNALLLGDSALYLCASSLPYWDSSGNTIYFGEGSWLTVV.

V usage is TRBV5-4 and J usage is TRBJ1-6; 9 bases are shared with TRBD1. The length of the CDR3 is 14 residues. The V segment lost 4 bases and the J segment 10 bases; nucleotides outside the gene matches: 6. Germline V lookup: CDR1 SGHNT, CDR2 YYREEE (reference sequence). In DNA, the CDR3 is TGTGCCAGCAGCGACGAGGACAGGGGATCACCCCTCCACTTT. It encodes CASSDEDRGSPLHF.